One and the same sample provided the 20 T cell receptor beta chains below, sequenced in a study of Ad26.COV2.S vaccination and SARS-CoV-2 variants. Treatment of the sample: around 19 received Ad26.COV2.S at low or high dose, single or two shots; about 5 received placebo; per-sample allocation not given. Day 63 after the first vaccine or placebo injection was the time point for sampling. Data came from immunoSEQ multiplex PCR; TCRdb stores just in-frame clones and leaves some out. The repertoire holds some 350,000 clones, with approximately 85% as singletons. Source: peripheral blood, taken in a trial of Ad26.COV2.S vaccine versus placebo. These receptors were collected from a person aged 18-60 years who received the Ad26.COV2.S COVID-19 vaccine or a placebo.

CDR3 residues: CASSLIAGFSYNEQFF. CDR3 coding DNA: TGCGCCAGCAGTCTCATAGCGGGGTTCTCCTACAATGAGCAGTTCTTC. The gene calls are TRBV10-2 and TRBJ2-1, with 8 bases lining up with TRBD2. J was trimmed by 0 bases and V by 5 bases; bases with no gene match: 6. The CDR3 consists of 16 residues. Germline V gene sequence: CDR1 WSHSY, CDR2 SAAADI.

The chain couples TRBV27 to TRBJ2-7; D remains ambiguous. Germline lookup yields CDR1 MNHEY and CDR2 SMNVEV (reference sequence). V gave up 3 bases and J gave up 6 bases, with 6 bases separating them. This CDR3 is 11 amino acids long. The CDR3 protein is CASSLGPEQYF. The CDR3 DNA reads as TGTGCCAGCAGTTTGGGCCCCGAGCAGTACTTC.

V is TRBV21-1 and J is TRBJ1-4. TRBV21-1 is annotated as a pseudogene. The length of the CDR3 is 16 residues. The chain's CDR3 is CASWLWRASTNEKLFF. CDR3 bases: TGTGCCAGTTGGCTGTGGAGGGCTTCAACTAATGAAAAACTGTTTTTT.

The rearrangement uses TRBV27 and TRBJ1-2; D is undetermined. Germline assignment: CDR1 MNHEY and CDR2 SMNVEV (reference sequence). This CDR3 is 11 amino acids long. Deletions cut 5 bases from V and 3 bases from J, with 4 bases between. The CDR3: CASSGDYGYTF. The CDR3, as DNA: TGTGCCAGCAGTGGGGACTATGGCTACACCTTC.

The genes are TRBV20-1 and TRBJ2-5, with 7 bases matching TRBD2. The CDR3 spans 11 residues. Losses at the gene ends were 5 bases for V and 5 bases for J; bases not matched to a gene: 2. Germline V gives CDR1 DFQATT, CDR2 SNEGSKA (reference sequence). CDR3 nucleotide sequence: TGCAGTGCTGGGGACTATGAGACCCAGTACTTC. Protein sequence: CSAGDYETQYF.

This sequence joins TRBV9 and TRBJ2-3; TRBD1 aligns across 11 bases. Unmatched junction bases numbered 10, after V lost 4 bases and J lost 3 bases. This CDR3 is built from 17 residues. Germline values: CDR1 SGDLS, CDR2 YYNGEE. CDR3 in amino acids: CASSPGQGASWTDTQYF. CDR3 in DNA: TGTGCCAGCAGCCCAGGACAGGGGGCGAGTTGGACAGATACGCAGTATTTT.

This clone turned up a few times. The chain has TRBV6-6 and TRBJ1-2; possibly TRBD1 for D (6 bases). Germline V gene lookup returns CDR1 MNHNY and CDR2 SVGAGI (reference sequence). V lost 10 bases and J lost 4, with 25 bases in between. The CDR3 covers 16 residues. CDR3 coding DNA: TGTGCCAACGCACAGGGAGGCCCTGGGGAGGGCTATGGCTACACCTTC. This gives the protein CANAQGGPGEGYGYTF.

The genes are TRBV4-3 and TRBJ2-1; TRBD1 is a possible D gene (5 bases). The germline V gene has CDR1 LGHNA and CDR2 YSLEER. V lost 1 base, J lost 0 bases, and 13 bases lay in between. CDR3 length equals 17 residues. In DNA, the CDR3 is TGCGCCAGCAGCCAAGCCAGGACAAGAAGCTCCTACAATGAGCAGTTCTTC. Its translation is CASSQARTRSSYNEQFF.

V is TRBV6-1 and J is TRBJ1-1; D ambiguous. The CDR3 runs to 14 residues. Germline CDR1 is MNHNS and CDR2 is SASEGT. V gave up 1 base and J gave up 5 bases, with 11 bases separating them. The chain's CDR3 is CASSEGTVGTEAFF. For the CDR3, the DNA is TGTGCCAGCAGTGAAGGGACTGTAGGTACTGAAGCTTTCTTT.

This clone was counted a single time. This chain joins TRBV19 and TRBJ2-7; no reliable D call. CDR1 LNHDA and CDR2 SQIVND come from the germline V gene (reference sequence). The CDR3 is made up of 14 amino acids. Trimming took off 4 bases at V and 0 bases at J, with 10 bases between the two ends. The CDR3 protein is CASSKKDSSYEQYF. The CDR3 DNA sequence: TGTGCCAGTAGTAAGAAGGATAGCTCCTACGAGCAGTACTTC.

The J gene is TRBJ1-5, the V gene TRBV28, with D possibly matching TRBD1 (5 bases). The CDR3 totals 14 residues. V dropped 2 bases and J dropped 6 bases, with 11 bases sitting between them. Germline V gene data show CDR1 as MDHEN and CDR2 as SYDVKM. CDR3 loop: CASSLQGNVQPQHF. CDR3 coding DNA: TGTGCCAGCAGTTTACAGGGAAACGTTCAGCCCCAGCATTTT.

About this clone itself: In the same sample, other DNA sequences code for this CDR3. The chain employs TRBV28 and TRBJ1-6, with no clear D. Germline loops: CDR1 MDHEN, CDR2 SYDVKM. V shed 8 bases and J shed 7 bases, with 6 bases lying between them. The CDR3 has 11 residues. For the CDR3, the DNA is TGTGCCAGCTCTATCAATTCACCCCTCCACTTT. It translates to CASSINSPLHF.

This clone was found once. The rearrangement links TRBV4-1 to TRBJ2-5, with 13 bases matching TRBD2. Germline V gene lookup returns CDR1 MGHRA and CDR2 YSYEKL. The J segment lost 5 bases and the V segment lost 5 bases, leaving 8 bases of the junction unmatched. This CDR3 is 16 amino acids long. The CDR3 bases are TGCGCCAGCAGCTGGATACTAGCGGGGGGGCCCGAGACCCAGTACTTC. Translation: CASSWILAGGPETQYF.

This clone was seen just once. This chain connects TRBV19 to TRBJ2-7; 11 nucleotides match TRBD1. This CDR3 contains 16 residues. Trimming cost V 6 bases and J 2 bases; bases outside gene matches: 9. Germline loops: CDR1 LNHDA, CDR2 SQIVND (reference sequence). DNA for the CDR3: TGTGCCAGTAGCCGGGGGTCGGGACAGGGGGCCTACGAGCAGTACTTC. Residues: CASSRGSGQGAYEQYF.

V usage is TRBV2 and J usage is TRBJ1-1, with unresolved D. Germline CDR1 SNHLY, CDR2 FYNNEI. Between the trimmed V and J ends, which lost 1 base and 1 base, there was a span of 10 bases. The CDR3 spans 15 residues. CDR3 nucleotide sequence: TGTGCCAGCAGTGAAGTCCCGGGGAGGAACACTGAAGCTTTCTTT. It is translated as CASSEVPGRNTEAFF.

V and J are TRBV7-9 and TRBJ1-2, with D unclear. The CDR3 consists of 11 residues. V gave up 9 bases and J gave up 1 base, with 6 bases separating them. Germline V gene lookup returns CDR1 SEHNR and CDR2 FQNEAQ (reference sequence). The CDR3 sequence: CASPSNYGYTF. The CDR3 coding sequence is TGTGCCAGTCCTAGTAACTATGGCTACACCTTC.

The chain uses TRBV9 and TRBJ2-5; 11 bases agree with TRBD2. J lost 3 bases, V lost 0 bases, and 7 bases had no gene match. This CDR3 has 17 residues. Germline CDR1 SGDLS, CDR2 YYNGEE. CDR3 nucleotide sequence: TGTGCCAGCAGCGTAGTGGGACTAGCGGAACCCGAAGAGACCCAGTACTTC. The encoded protein is CASSVVGLAEPEETQYF.

The chain employs TRBV28 and TRBJ2-2; D possibly uses TRBD1 or TRBD2 (5 bases each). Looked up from germline, CDR1 is MDHEN and CDR2 is SYDVKM. The CDR3 consists of 14 residues. With 7 bases removed from V and 6 bases from J, the gap between germline ends came to 15 bases. This chain's CDR3 is CASTTRGVAGELFF. CDR3 bases: TGTGCCAGCACCACCCGAGGGGTGGCCGGGGAGCTGTTTTTT.

This chain links TRBV2 with TRBJ2-5; a possible D gene is TRBD1 (6 bases). The V gene lost 1 base and the J gene lost 3 bases, with 21 bases spanning the gap. The CDR3 is 18 residues long. The germline gives CDR1 SNHLY, CDR2 FYNNEI. The CDR3 DNA is TGTGCCAGCAGTGAAGGCCTACCGTTCGGACGGACAGAAGAGACCCAGTACTTC. This sequence encodes CASSEGLPFGRTEETQYF.

This clone has more than one count but fewer than ten. V and J are TRBV10-1 and TRBJ2-1; the D is unclear. The CDR3 extends over 14 amino acids. Germline-derived CDR1 and CDR2 are WNHNN and SYGVQD (reference sequence). V gave up 0 bases and J gave up 8 bases, with 11 bases separating them. The CDR3 DNA reads TGCGCCAGCAGTGAGTCCTTGTCGAAGTATGAGCAGTTCTTC. It is translated as CASSESLSKYEQFF.